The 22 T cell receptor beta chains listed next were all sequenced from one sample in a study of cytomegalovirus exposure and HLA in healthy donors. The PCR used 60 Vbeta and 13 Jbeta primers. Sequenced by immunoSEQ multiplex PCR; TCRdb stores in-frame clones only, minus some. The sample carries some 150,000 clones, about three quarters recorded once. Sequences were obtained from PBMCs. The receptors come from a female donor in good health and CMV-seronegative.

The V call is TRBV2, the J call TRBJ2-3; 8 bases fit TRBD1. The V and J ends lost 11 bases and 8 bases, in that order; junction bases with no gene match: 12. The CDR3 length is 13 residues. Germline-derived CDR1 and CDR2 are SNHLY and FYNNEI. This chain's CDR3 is CALKGTGGGTQYF. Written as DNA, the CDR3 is TGTGCCTTAAAGGGAACAGGGGGTGGTACGCAGTATTTT.

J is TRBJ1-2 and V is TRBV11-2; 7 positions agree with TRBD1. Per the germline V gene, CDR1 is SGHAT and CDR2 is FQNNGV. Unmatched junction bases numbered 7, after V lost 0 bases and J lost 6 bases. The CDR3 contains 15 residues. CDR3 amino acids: CASSLDRGFPDGYTF. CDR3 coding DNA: TGTGCCAGCAGCTTAGACAGGGGGTTCCCGGATGGCTACACCTTC.

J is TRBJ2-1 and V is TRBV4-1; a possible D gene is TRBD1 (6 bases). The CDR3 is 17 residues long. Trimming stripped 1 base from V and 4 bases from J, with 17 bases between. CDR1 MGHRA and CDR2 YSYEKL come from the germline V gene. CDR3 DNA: TGCGCCAGCAGCCAAGGACAGGTTCATCCGTCTTACAATGAGCAGTTCTTC. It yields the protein CASSQGQVHPSYNEQFF.

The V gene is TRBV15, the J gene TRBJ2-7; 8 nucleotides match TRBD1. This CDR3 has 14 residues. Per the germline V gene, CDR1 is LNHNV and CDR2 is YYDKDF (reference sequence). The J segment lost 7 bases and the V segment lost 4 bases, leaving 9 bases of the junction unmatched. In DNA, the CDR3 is TGTGCCACCAGCAATTGGACAGGGCAGGGAGAGCAGTACTTC. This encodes CATSNWTGQGEQYF.

The CDR3 nucleotides read TGTGCCAGCAGCACGGGATTATTAGATTATGGCTACACCTTC. This gives the protein CASSTGLLDYGYTF. The chain carries TRBV5-4 and TRBJ1-2; D not resolved. Trimming shortened V by 4 bases and J by 5 bases, and 15 bases separated the two germline ends. From germline, CDR1 is SGHNT and CDR2 YYREEE (reference sequence). CDR3 length equals 14 residues.

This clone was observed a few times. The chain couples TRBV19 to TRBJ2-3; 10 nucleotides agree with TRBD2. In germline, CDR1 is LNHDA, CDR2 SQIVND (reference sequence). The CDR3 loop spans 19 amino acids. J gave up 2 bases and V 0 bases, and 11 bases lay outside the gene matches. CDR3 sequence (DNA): TGTGCCAGTAGTATAGACACTCTCGGGACTAGCGACTTCACAGATACGCAGTATTTT. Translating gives CASSIDTLGTSDFTDTQYF.

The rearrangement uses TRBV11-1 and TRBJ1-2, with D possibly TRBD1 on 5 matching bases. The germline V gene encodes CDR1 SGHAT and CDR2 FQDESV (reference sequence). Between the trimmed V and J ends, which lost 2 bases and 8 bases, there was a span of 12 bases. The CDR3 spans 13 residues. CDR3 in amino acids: CASSLNGDSGYTF. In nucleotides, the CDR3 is TGTGCCAGCAGCTTAAACGGGGACTCGGGCTACACCTTC.

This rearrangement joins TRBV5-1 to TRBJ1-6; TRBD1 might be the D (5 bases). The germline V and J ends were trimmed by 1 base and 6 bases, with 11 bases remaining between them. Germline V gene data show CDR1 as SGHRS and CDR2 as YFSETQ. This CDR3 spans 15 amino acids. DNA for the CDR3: TGCGCCAGCAGCTTGAGGGGTCCATCTAATTCACCCCTCCACTTT. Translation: CASSLRGPSNSPLHF. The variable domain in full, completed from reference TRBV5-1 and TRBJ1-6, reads KAGVTQTPRYLIKTRGQQVTLSCSPISGHRSVSWYQQTPGQGLQFLFEYFSETQRNKGNFPGRFSGRQFSNSRSEMNVSTLELGDSALYLCASSLRGPSNSPLHFGNGTRLTVT.

DNA for the CDR3: TGTGCCAGCAGGGCACGGGGATTGGGGTCTGGCTACACCTTC. Amino acid sequence: CASRARGLGSGYTF. This chain connects TRBV6-5 to TRBJ1-2; D is uncertain. The CDR3 runs to 14 residues. V was shortened by 6 bases and J by 7 bases, with 18 bases between the two germline ends. Germline V gene data show CDR1 as MNHEY and CDR2 as SVGAGI.

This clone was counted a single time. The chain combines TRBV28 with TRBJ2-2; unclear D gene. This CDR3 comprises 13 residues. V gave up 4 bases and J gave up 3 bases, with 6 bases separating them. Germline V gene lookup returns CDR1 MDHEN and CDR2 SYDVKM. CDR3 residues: CASSSGYTGELFF. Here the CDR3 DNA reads TGTGCCAGCAGTTCCGGGTACACCGGGGAGCTGTTTTTT.

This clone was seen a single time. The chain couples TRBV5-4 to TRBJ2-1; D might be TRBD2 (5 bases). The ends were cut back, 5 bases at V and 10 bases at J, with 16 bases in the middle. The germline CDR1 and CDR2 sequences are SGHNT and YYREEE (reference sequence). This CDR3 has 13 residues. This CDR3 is CASRPAGGHEQFF. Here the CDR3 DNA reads TGTGCCAGCAGACCCGCTGGAGGTCACGAGCAGTTCTTC.

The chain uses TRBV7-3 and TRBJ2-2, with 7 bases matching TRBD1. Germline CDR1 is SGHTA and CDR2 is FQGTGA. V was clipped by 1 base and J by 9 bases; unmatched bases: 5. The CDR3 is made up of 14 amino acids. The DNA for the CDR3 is TGTGCCAGCAGCTTAAGAAGACAGGGCCGGGAGCTGTTTTTT. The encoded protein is CASSLRRQGRELFF.

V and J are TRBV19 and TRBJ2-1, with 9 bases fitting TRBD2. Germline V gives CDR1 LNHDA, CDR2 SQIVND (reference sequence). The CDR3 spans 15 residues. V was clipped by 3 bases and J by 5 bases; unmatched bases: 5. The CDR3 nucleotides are TGTGCCAGTAGTATCTACGCGGGAGGGGACAATGAGCAGTTCTTC. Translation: CASSIYAGGDNEQFF. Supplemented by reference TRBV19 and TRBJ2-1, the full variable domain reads DGGITQSPKYLFRKEGQNVTLSCEQNLNHDAMYWYRQDPGQGLRLIYYSQIVNDFQKGDIAEGYSVSREKKESFPLTVTSAQKNPTAFYLCASSIYAGGDNEQFFGPGTRLTVL.

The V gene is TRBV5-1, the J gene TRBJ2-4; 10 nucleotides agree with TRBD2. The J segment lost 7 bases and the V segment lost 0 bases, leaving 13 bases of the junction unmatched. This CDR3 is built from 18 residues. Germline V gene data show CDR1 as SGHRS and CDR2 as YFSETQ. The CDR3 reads CASSLAVSSGSRLNIQYF. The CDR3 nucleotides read TGCGCCAGCAGCTTGGCCGTGTCTAGCGGGAGCCGGCTGAACATTCAGTACTTC.

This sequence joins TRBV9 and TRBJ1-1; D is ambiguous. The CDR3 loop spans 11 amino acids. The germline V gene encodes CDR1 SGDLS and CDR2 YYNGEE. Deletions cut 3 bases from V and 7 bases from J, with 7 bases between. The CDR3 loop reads CASSEPGEAFF. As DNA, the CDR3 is TGTGCCAGCAGCGAGCCCGGTGAAGCTTTCTTT.

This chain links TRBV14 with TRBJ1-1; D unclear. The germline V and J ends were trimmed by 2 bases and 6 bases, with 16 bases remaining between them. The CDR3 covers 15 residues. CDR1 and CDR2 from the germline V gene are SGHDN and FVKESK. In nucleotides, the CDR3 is TGTGCCAGCAGCCAACGGCGAGGGCGGACCTCTGAAGCTTTCTTT. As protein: CASSQRRGRTSEAFF.

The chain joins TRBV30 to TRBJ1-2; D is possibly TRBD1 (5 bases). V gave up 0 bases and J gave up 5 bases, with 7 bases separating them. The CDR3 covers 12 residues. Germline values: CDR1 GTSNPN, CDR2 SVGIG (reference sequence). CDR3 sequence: CAWSVRGYGYTF. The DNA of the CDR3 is TGTGCCTGGAGTGTAAGGGGTTATGGCTACACCTTC.

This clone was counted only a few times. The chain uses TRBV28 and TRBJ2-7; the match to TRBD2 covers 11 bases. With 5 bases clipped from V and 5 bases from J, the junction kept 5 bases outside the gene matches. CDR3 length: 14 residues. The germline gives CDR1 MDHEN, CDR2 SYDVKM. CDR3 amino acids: CASSISGGADEQYF. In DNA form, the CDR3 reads TGTGCCAGCAGTATTAGCGGGGGGGCCGACGAGCAGTACTTC.

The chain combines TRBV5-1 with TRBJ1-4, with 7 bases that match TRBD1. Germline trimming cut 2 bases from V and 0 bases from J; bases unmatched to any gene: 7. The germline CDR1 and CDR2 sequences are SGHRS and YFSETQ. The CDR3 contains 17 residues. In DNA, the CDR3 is TGCGCCAGCAGCTTCCTTGGGACAGCCGCAACTAATGAAAAACTGTTTTTT. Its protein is CASSFLGTAATNEKLFF.

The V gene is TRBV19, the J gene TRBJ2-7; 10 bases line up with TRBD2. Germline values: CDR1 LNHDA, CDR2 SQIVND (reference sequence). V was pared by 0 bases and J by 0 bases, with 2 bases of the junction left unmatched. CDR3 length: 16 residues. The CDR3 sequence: CASSIESGGASYEQYF. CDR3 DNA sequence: TGTGCCAGTAGTATAGAGAGCGGGGGGGCCTCCTACGAGCAGTACTTC.

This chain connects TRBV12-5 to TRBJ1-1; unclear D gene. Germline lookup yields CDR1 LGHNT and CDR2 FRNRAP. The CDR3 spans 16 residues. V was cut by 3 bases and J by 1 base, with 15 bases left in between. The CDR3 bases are TGTGCTAGTGGTTTCTGGACGGGAAGGACGAACACTGAAGCTTTCTTT. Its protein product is CASGFWTGRTNTEAFF.

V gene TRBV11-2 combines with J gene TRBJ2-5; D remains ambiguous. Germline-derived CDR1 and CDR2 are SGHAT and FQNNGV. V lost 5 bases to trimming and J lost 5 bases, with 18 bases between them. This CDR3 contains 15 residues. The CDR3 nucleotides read TGTGCCAGCAGCCTCAACTGGGCCGGTTGGGAGACCCAGTACTTC. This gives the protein CASSLNWAGWETQYF. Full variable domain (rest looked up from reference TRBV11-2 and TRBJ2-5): EAGVAQSPRYKIIEKRQSVAFWCNPISGHATLYWYQQILGQGPKLLIQFQNNGVVDDSQLPKDRFSAERLKGVDSTLKIQPAKLEDSAVYLCASSLNWAGWETQYFGPGTRLLVL.